This passage covers 26 T cell receptor beta chains from one sample sequenced in a study of T cells in Graves' hyperthyroidism and ophthalmopathy. TCR beta CDR3 sequences were amplified from RNA transcripts. The TCR CDR3 first-round RT-PCR relied on the HTBI primer set. In TCRdb, the multiplex PCR reads were re-called with MiXCR into one record per CDR3 protein. Of roughly 700,000 distinct CDR3 sequences listed, 17% are singletons. Sequenced input: blood. Receptor source: a man aged 50-60 years with Graves' hyperthyroidism.

This clonotype was picked up many times. V is TRBV20-1 and J is TRBJ1-3; D might be TRBD1 (6 bases). This CDR3 has 13 residues. With 5 bases removed from V and 4 bases from J, the gap between germline ends came to 12 bases. Germline assignment: CDR1 DFQATT and CDR2 SNEGSKA (reference sequence). The chain's CDR3 is CSAGTHEGNTIYF. CDR3 DNA: TGCAGTGCTGGGACACATGAGGGAAACACCATATATTTT.

The chain uses TRBV5-1 and TRBJ1-3, with 8 bases that match TRBD1. The CDR3 runs 15 residues. Germline V gene sequence: CDR1 SGHRS, CDR2 YFSETQ. V lost 2 bases to trimming and J lost 3 bases; unmatched junction nucleotides: 4. CDR3 coding DNA: TGCGCCAGCAGCTTTGGTGGACAGGGTGGAAACACCATATATTTT. It translates to CASSFGGQGGNTIYF.

This clonotype was seen only a few times. This may stem from a read error, because a much larger clone lies one nucleotide away. This chain connects TRBV6-1 to TRBJ1-1, with 7 bases that match TRBD1. Trimming at V came to 6 bases and at J to 0 bases, leaving 7 bases not matched to a gene. CDR1 is MNHNS, CDR2 SASEGT, per germline. CDR3 length: 15 residues. CDR3 in DNA: TGTGCCAGCAGACAAGCCGGGACAGTGAACACTGAAGCTTTCTTT. Its translation is CASRQAGTVNTEAFF.

This clonotype was picked up many times. V is TRBV6-6 and J is TRBJ2-1; D is undetermined. Between the trimmed V and J ends, which lost 2 bases and 6 bases, there was a span of 8 bases. The V gene's germline CDR1 is MNHNY and CDR2 SVGAGI (reference sequence). This CDR3 is 13 amino acids long. The chain's CDR3 is CASSYGAPNEQFF. The CDR3, as DNA: TGTGCCAGCAGTTACGGAGCGCCCAATGAGCAGTTCTTC.

In this sample, this clonotype turned up many times. The V gene is TRBV2, the J gene TRBJ2-7; D might be TRBD1 or TRBD2, each matching 6 bases. This CDR3 contains 14 residues. Trimming took 7 bases from V and 3 from J, leaving 16 bases between them. Germline V gene lookup returns CDR1 SNHLY and CDR2 FYNNEI. The CDR3 nucleotides are TGTGCCAGCACCGAGAGGGGGGAGATCTACGAGCAGTACTTC. Its protein is CASTERGEIYEQYF.

The table lists this clonotype with a few counts. In DNA, the CDR3 is TGCGCCAGCAGCTTGGCTACGGGCGGAGGCTCCTACAATGAGCAGTTCTTC. Amino acids: CASSLATGGGSYNEQFF. The rearrangement links TRBV5-1 to TRBJ2-1; a possible D gene is TRBD2 (5 bases). Germline V gives CDR1 SGHRS, CDR2 YFSETQ. The CDR3 consists of 17 residues. Trimming left V 0 bases short and J 0 bases short, with 13 bases between.

J is TRBJ1-1 and V is TRBV20-1; D is unresolved. Trimming removed 0 bases from V and 10 bases from J, with 12 bases in between. There are 12 residues in the CDR3. Germline V gene sequence: CDR1 DFQATT, CDR2 SNEGSKA (reference sequence). Here the CDR3 reads CSARDRERGAFF. DNA for the CDR3: TGCAGTGCTAGAGATAGGGAGCGGGGAGCTTTCTTT.

The rearrangement links TRBV28 to TRBJ2-3; D unresolved. The germline V gene encodes CDR1 MDHEN and CDR2 SYDVKM. Trimming took off 5 bases at V and 4 bases at J, with 19 bases between the two ends. This CDR3 comprises 16 residues. In DNA, the CDR3 is TGTGCCAGCAGTACCTCTCAGGTTCGATTTGCAGATACGCAGTATTTT. This gives the protein CASSTSQVRFADTQYF.

This chain joins TRBV5-1 and TRBJ2-4; D tentatively reads TRBD1 or TRBD2 (5 bases each). There are 15 residues in the CDR3. With 4 bases removed from V and 1 base from J, the gap between germline ends came to 12 bases. CDR1 SGHRS and CDR2 YFSETQ come from the germline V gene. Here the CDR3 DNA reads TGCGCCAGCAGCCGCGTGGGGGAGGCCAAAAACATTCAGTACTTC. The encoded protein is CASSRVGEAKNIQYF.

The rearrangement links TRBV30 to TRBJ1-4, with 9 bases fitting TRBD1. Losses at the gene ends were 5 bases for V and 7 bases for J; bases not matched to a gene: 11. This CDR3 comprises 15 residues. Germline lookup yields CDR1 GTSNPN and CDR2 SVGIG (reference sequence). The CDR3 DNA follows: TGTGCCTGGGCGGGACCCGGGACAGGGACTGAAAAACTGTTTTTT. Translated: CAWAGPGTGTEKLFF.

This clonotype was counted between two and nine times. This rearrangement joins TRBV20-1 to TRBJ1-5; D remains ambiguous. Between the trimmed V and J ends, which lost 0 bases and 5 bases, there was a span of 8 bases. This CDR3 has 13 amino acids. Germline V gene lookup returns CDR1 DFQATT and CDR2 SNEGSKA (reference sequence). DNA for the CDR3: TGCAGTGCTAGAGATGGCGGGTATCAGCCCCAGCATTTT. This codes for CSARDGGYQPQHF.

V usage is TRBV6-6 and J usage is TRBJ2-7; a possible D gene is TRBD2 (5 bases). This CDR3 has 17 amino acids. Germline values: CDR1 MNHNY, CDR2 SVGAGI (reference sequence). V was clipped by 0 bases and J by 3 bases, with 18 bases between them. The CDR3 region is CASSYSIRGFGIYEQYF. The CDR3 DNA is TGTGCCAGCAGTTACTCGATTCGCGGCTTCGGGATCTACGAGCAGTACTTC.

This clonotype occurred a few times. The chain couples TRBV5-6 to TRBJ2-7; possibly TRBD1 or TRBD2 for D (5 bases each). Trimming left V 0 bases short and J 3 bases short, with 13 bases between. The CDR3 has 15 residues. The germline CDR1 and CDR2 sequences are SGHDT and YYEEEE. CDR3 residues: CASSLGWDQFYEQYF. The CDR3 bases are TGTGCCAGCAGCTTGGGTTGGGACCAATTCTACGAGCAGTACTTC.

This clonotype was seen a few times. This CDR3 is missing its conserved last phenylalanine or tryptophan, likely due to a read error. The chain combines TRBV6-1 with TRBJ2-5; D might be TRBD2 (5 bases). The V gene's germline CDR1 is MNHNS and CDR2 SASEGT. V was trimmed by 6 bases and J by 4 bases, leaving 15 bases between them. There are 14 residues in the CDR3. The CDR3 loop reads CASRLNRGPETQYL. DNA for the CDR3: TGTGCCAGCAGACTCAATCGGGGTCCAGAGACCCAGTACCTC.

This clonotype was seen at least ten times. V gene TRBV30 combines with J gene TRBJ1-1; D uncertain. Germline CDR1 is GTSNPN and CDR2 is SVGIG (reference sequence). The length of the CDR3 is 12 residues. The ends were cut back, 1 base at V and 1 base at J, with 4 bases in the middle. CDR3 nucleotides: TGTGCCTGGAGTGGGTGGAACACTGAAGCTTTCTTT. Translation: CAWSGWNTEAFF.

With respect to this clonotype: No DNA is shown, since the ends of the CDR3 on it are uncertain; the CDR3 is the one TCRdb lists. The V gene is TRBV2, the J gene TRBJ2-1; the table's D call of TRBD1 was not tested on the DNA. Germline V gene sequence: CDR1 SNHLY, CDR2 FYNNEI. The CDR3 adds up to 23 amino acids, both ends counted. The CDR3: CASTNQTSMYLCATGRTYNEQFF.

The chain uses TRBV10-3 and TRBJ2-3; possibly TRBD1 for D (6 bases). The V gene's germline CDR1 is ENHRY and CDR2 SYGVKD. The V gene lost 4 bases and the J gene lost 5 bases, with 16 bases spanning the gap. The CDR3 runs 15 residues. This CDR3 is CAISGGGPNQDTQYF. The DNA of the CDR3 is TGTGCCATCAGTGGAGGGGGTCCGAATCAAGATACGCAGTATTTT.

This clonotype was observed many times. This chain joins TRBV9 and TRBJ2-1; no clear D gene. Germline values: CDR1 SGDLS, CDR2 YYNGEE. V was cut by 0 bases and J by 9 bases, with 10 bases left in between. This CDR3 spans 13 amino acids. In nucleotides, the CDR3 is TGTGCCAGCAGCGTAGTGGGCGTTGGTGAGCAGTTCTTC. This gives the protein CASSVVGVGEQFF.

This clonotype was counted ten times or more. This chain joins TRBV30 and TRBJ1-2; 7 positions agree with TRBD1. The V gene's germline CDR1 is GTSNPN and CDR2 SVGIG (reference sequence). CDR3 length: 12 residues. The junction had 4 bases not matched to a gene; V was cut back by 2 bases and J by 7 bases. CDR3 nucleotides: TGTGCCTGGAGTCAGGGGGTACGTGGCTACACCTTC. Translated: CAWSQGVRGYTF.

This clonotype showed up just a few times. The chain joins TRBV9 to TRBJ1-1, with 7 bases fitting TRBD1. With 0 bases clipped from V and 5 bases from J, the junction kept 7 bases outside the gene matches. The CDR3 is made up of 15 amino acids. Germline-derived CDR1 and CDR2 are SGDLS and YYNGEE. CDR3: CASSVGGGGGTEAFF. In nucleotides, the CDR3 is TGTGCCAGCAGCGTAGGAGGGGGCGGAGGGACTGAAGCTTTCTTT.

This clonotype appeared a few times. This sequence joins TRBV20-1 and TRBJ1-1; D is unresolved. Trimming removed 2 bases at V and 4 bases at J, with 11 bases between. In germline, CDR1 is DFQATT, CDR2 SNEGSKA (reference sequence). This CDR3 has 13 amino acids. The CDR3 DNA reads as TGCAGTGCTAGAACACCCAGGTCCACTGAAGCTTTCTTT. Translating gives CSARTPRSTEAFF.

In its sample, this clonotype was seen many times. The chain combines TRBV28 with TRBJ1-2, with 7 bases that match TRBD1. The CDR3 loop spans 15 amino acids. J lost 4 bases, V lost 3 bases, and 8 bases had no gene match. Germline assignment: CDR1 MDHEN and CDR2 SYDVKM. For the CDR3, the DNA is TGTGCCAGCAGTTTCAAGGGGGCGCTTGCCTATGGCTACACCTTC. This translates into CASSFKGALAYGYTF.

Comment on this clonotype: A read error is likely, as this CDR3 ends without the conserved phenylalanine or tryptophan. This chain connects TRBV5-1 to TRBJ2-1; possible D gene TRBD1, 5 bases. CDR3 length: 17 amino acids. Germline CDR1 and CDR2: SGHRS and YFSETQ. Trimming stripped 5 bases from V and 5 bases from J, with 23 bases between. As DNA, the CDR3 is TGCGCCAGCAGAGTACATGTTGATAGACAGAGAGACAATGAGCAGTTCCTC. Protein sequence: CASRVHVDRQRDNEQFL.

The V call is TRBV5-1, the J call TRBJ1-1, with unresolved D. The V gene lost 1 base and the J gene lost 0 bases, with 7 bases spanning the gap. The germline CDR1 and CDR2 sequences are SGHRS and YFSETQ. The CDR3 is made up of 14 amino acids. This CDR3 reads CASSLSIMNTEAFF. As DNA, the CDR3 is TGCGCCAGCAGCTTGAGCATCATGAACACTGAAGCTTTCTTT.

This clonotype was picked up many times. The rearrangement uses TRBV3-1 and TRBJ1-1; 9 positions agree with TRBD1. The CDR3 loop spans 17 amino acids. Germline trimming cut 2 bases from V and 3 bases from J; bases unmatched to any gene: 10. CDR1 LGHDT and CDR2 YNNKEL come from the germline V gene (reference sequence). The CDR3 here is CASSQQTGTGFYTEAFF. For the CDR3, the DNA is TGTGCCAGCAGCCAACAAACCGGGACAGGGTTTTACACTGAAGCTTTCTTT.

In its sample, this clonotype was seen once. The chain uses TRBV7-9 and TRBJ2-3; 14 nucleotides match TRBD2. Per germline, CDR1 SEHNR and CDR2 FQNEAQ (reference sequence). V trimming: 5 bases; J trimming: 6 bases; junction bases outside the gene matches: 7. CDR3 length equals 16 residues. CDR3: CASSGRLAGGSDTQYF. The CDR3 region has the DNA TGTGCCAGCAGCGGTCGACTAGCGGGAGGGTCCGATACGCAGTATTTT.